This T cell receptor (beta chain) was sequenced in a study of blood T cell repertoires in COVID-19. On the study more broadly: Samples of COVID-19 (acute and convalescent) were obtained from the United States, Italy and Spain. The cDNA or gDNA used as material had been derived from T cells, B-cell-depleted T cells, or PBMCs.

Germline values: CDR1 SGHTA, CDR2 FQGNSA. This CDR3 spans 15 amino acids. The junction had 8 bases not matched to a gene; V was cut back by 0 bases and J by 6 bases. Patients in Seattle were enrolled during active infection, then followed longitudinally. In the source study's methods: Nucleated cell number was recorded as an estimate derived from reference gene primer amplification. Produced via immunoSEQ multiplex PCR; TCRdb's table is partial and in-frame only. V, J and clone size derive from that table, while D and trimming were established from the DNA sequence. The sample carries 400,000 to 450,000 clones, about 91% recorded once.

This receptor was obtained from a woman in her thirties or forties with COVID-19, enrolled during active disease. The sample was peripheral blood. The chain combines TRBV7-2 with TRBJ2-7; 7 bases map to TRBD1. The CDR3 loop is CASSLAGRQGAEQYF. The CDR3 DNA sequence: TGTGCCAGCAGCTTAGCGGGGCGACAGGGCGCCGAGCAGTACTTC.